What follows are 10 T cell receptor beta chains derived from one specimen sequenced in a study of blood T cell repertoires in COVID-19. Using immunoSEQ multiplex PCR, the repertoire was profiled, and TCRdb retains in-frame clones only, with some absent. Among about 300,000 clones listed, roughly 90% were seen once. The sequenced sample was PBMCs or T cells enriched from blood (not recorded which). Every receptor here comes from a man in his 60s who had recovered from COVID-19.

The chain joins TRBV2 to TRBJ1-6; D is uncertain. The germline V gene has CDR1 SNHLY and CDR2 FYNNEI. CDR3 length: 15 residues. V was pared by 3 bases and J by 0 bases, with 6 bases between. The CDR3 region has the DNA TGTGCCAGCAGTGACCTAGGCTCCTATAATTCACCCCTCCACTTT. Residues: CASSDLGSYNSPLHF.

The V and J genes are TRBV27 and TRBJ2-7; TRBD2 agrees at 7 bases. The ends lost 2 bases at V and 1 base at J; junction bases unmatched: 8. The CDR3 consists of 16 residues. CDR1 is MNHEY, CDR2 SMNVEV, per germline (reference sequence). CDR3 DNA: TGTGCCAGCAGTTTAAATAGCGGGTTTGTTTCCTACGAGCAGTACTTC. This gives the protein CASSLNSGFVSYEQYF.

The CDR3 loop reads CASSPQTGTEETQYF. CDR3 nucleotide sequence: TGCGCCAGCAGCCCCCAGACCGGGACAGAAGAGACCCAGTACTTC. V and J are TRBV5-1 and TRBJ2-5; TRBD1 agrees at 7 bases. The J segment lost 3 bases and the V segment lost 4 bases, leaving 9 bases of the junction unmatched. Per the germline V gene, CDR1 is SGHRS and CDR2 is YFSETQ. There are 15 residues in the CDR3.

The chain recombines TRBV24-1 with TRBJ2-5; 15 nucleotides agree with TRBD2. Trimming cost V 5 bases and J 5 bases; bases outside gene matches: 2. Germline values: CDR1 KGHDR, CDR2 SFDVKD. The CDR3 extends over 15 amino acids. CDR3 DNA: TGTGCCACCAGTGGCGGGACTAGCGGGAGGGAGACCCAGTACTTC. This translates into CATSGGTSGRETQYF.

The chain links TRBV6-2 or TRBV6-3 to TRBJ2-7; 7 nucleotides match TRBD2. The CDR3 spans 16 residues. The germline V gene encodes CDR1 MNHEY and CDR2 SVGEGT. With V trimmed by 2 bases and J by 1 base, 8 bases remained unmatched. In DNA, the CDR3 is TGTGCCAGCAGTTACGGGAGGGGCGGGCTTTCCTACGAGCAGTACTTC. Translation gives CASSYGRGGLSYEQYF.

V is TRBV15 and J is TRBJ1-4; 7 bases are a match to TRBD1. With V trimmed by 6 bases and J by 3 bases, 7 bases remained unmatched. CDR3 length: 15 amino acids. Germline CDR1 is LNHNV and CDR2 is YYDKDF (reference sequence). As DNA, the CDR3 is TGTGCCACCAGGACCCCCGGGACAGCTAATGAAAAACTGTTTTTT. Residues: CATRTPGTANEKLFF.

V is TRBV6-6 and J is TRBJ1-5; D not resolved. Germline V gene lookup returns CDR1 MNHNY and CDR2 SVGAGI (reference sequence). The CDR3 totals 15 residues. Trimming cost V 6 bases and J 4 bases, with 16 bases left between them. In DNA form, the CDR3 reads TGTGCCAGCAGCTCTCGGGCCCGAGGGAATCAGCCCCAGCATTTT. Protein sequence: CASSSRARGNQPQHF.

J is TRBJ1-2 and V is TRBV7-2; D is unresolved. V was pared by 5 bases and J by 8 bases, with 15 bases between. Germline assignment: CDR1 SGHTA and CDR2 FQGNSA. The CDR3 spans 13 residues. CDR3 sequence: CASSPTPRYGYTF. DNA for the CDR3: TGTGCCAGCAGCCCTACCCCCCGGTACGGCTACACCTTC. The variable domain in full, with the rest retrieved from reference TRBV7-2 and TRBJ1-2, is GAGVSQSPSNKVTEKGKDVELRCDPISGHTALYWYRQSLGQGLEFLIYFQGNSAPDKSGLPSDRFSAERTGGSVSTLTIQRTQQEDSAVYLCASSPTPRYGYTFGSGTRLTVV.

The CDR3: CASSLGQISYNEQFF. CDR3 bases: TGTGCCAGCAGTTTGGGACAGATCTCCTACAATGAGCAGTTCTTC. This rearrangement joins TRBV7-9 to TRBJ2-1; TRBD1 aligns across 7 bases. V lost 6 bases to trimming and J lost 0 bases; unmatched junction nucleotides: 5. The CDR3 length is 15 residues. Germline CDR1 and CDR2: SEHNR and FQNEAQ (reference sequence).

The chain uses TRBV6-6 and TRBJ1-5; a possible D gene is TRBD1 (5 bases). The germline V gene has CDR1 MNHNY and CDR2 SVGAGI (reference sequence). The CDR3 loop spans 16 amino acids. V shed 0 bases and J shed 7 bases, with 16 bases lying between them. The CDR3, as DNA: TGTGCCAGCAGTTACTCGGGTATCCAGGGCAGCCAGCCCCAGCATTTT. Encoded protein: CASSYSGIQGSQPQHF.